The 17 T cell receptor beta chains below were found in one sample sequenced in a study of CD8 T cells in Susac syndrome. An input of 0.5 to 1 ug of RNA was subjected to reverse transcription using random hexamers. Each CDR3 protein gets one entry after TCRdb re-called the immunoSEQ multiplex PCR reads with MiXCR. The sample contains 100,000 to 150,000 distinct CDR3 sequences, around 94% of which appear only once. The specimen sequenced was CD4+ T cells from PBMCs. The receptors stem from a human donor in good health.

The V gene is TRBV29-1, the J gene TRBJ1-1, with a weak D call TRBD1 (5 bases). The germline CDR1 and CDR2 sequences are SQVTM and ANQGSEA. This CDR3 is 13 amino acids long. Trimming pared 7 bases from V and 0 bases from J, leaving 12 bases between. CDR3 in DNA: TGCAGCGCCCGTGGACATTTGAACACTGAAGCTTTCTTT. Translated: CSARGHLNTEAFF.

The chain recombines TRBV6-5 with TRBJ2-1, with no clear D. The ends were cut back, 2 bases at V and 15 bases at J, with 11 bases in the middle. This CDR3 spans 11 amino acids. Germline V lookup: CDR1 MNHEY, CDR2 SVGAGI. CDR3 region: CASSYPREAFF. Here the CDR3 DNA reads TGTGCCAGCAGTTACCCCCGAGAGGCGTTCTTC.

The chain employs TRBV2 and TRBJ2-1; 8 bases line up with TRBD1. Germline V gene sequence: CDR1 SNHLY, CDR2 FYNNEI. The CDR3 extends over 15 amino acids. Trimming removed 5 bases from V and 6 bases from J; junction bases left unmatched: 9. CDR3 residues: CASSPDRAGGNEQFF. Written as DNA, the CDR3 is TGTGCCAGCAGTCCGGACAGGGCGGGTGGCAATGAGCAGTTCTTC.

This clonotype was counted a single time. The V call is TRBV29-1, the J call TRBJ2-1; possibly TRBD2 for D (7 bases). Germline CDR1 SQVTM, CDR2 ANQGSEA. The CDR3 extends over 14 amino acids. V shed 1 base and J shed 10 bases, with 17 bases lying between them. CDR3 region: CSVEAMGGGGEQFF. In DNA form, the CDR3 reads TGCAGCGTTGAAGCTATGGGGGGCGGGGGCGAGCAGTTCTTC.

The CDR3 bases are TGCGCCAGCAGCCCCCGGACAGGGACGATCATGAACACTGAAGCTTTCTTT. It translates to CASSPRTGTIMNTEAFF. The rearrangement joins TRBV5-1 to TRBJ1-1; 8 bases map to TRBD1. The CDR3 has 17 amino acids. The germline CDR1 and CDR2 sequences are SGHRS and YFSETQ. With 4 bases clipped from V and 0 bases from J, the junction kept 11 bases outside the gene matches.

The CDR3 DNA follows: TGTGCCAGCAGCCGAAGAGAGGGGGCGCGAGCTTTCTTT. It codes for CASSRREGARAFF. The genes are TRBV7-2 and TRBJ1-1, with 7 bases that match TRBD1. Per the germline V gene, CDR1 is SGHTA and CDR2 is FQGNSA. The V segment lost 5 bases and the J segment 10 bases; nucleotides outside the gene matches: 10. CDR3 length: 13 residues.

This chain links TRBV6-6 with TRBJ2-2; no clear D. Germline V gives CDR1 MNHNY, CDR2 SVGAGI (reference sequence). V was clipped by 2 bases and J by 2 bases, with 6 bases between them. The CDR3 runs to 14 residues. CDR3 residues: CASSYEYNTGELFF. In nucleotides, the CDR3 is TGTGCCAGCAGTTACGAATACAACACCGGGGAGCTGTTTTTT.

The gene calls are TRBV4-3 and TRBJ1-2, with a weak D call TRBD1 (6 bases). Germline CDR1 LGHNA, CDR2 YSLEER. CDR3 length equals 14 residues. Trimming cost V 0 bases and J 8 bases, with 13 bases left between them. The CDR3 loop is CASSQEAGAKGYTF. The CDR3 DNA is TGCGCCAGCAGCCAAGAGGCGGGGGCAAAGGGCTACACCTTC.

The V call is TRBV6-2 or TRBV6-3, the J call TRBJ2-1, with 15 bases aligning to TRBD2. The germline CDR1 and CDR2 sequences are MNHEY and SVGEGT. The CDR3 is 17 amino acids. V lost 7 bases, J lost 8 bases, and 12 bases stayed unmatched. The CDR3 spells CASKNFGLAGGPDEQFF. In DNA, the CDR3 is TGTGCCAGCAAAAATTTCGGACTAGCGGGAGGGCCTGATGAGCAGTTCTTC.

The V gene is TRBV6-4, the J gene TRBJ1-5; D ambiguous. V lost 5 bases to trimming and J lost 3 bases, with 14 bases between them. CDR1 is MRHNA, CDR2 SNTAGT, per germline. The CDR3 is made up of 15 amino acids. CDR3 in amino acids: CASSPLGSPNQPQHF. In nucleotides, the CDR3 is TGTGCCAGCAGTCCCTTGGGCAGTCCCAATCAGCCCCAGCATTTT.

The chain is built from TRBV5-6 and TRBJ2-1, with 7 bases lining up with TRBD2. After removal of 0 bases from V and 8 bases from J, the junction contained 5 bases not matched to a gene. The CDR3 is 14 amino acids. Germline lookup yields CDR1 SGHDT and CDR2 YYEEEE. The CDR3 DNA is TGTGCCAGCAGCTTGGCACTAGCGATGGATGAGCAGTTCTTC. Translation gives CASSLALAMDEQFF.

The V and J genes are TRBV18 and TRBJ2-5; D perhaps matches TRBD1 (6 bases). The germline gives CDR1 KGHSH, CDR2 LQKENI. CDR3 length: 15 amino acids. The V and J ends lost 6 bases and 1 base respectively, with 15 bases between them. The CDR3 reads CASSPTTGSQETQYF. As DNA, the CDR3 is TGTGCCAGCTCCCCGACAACAGGGTCCCAAGAGACCCAGTACTTC.

The chain's CDR3 is CSASGLAGDPQETQYF. As DNA, the CDR3 is TGCAGTGCTAGTGGGCTAGCGGGAGACCCTCAAGAGACCCAGTACTTC. The gene calls are TRBV20-1 and TRBJ2-5; 10 bases are a match to TRBD2. The CDR3 totals 16 residues. V gave up 3 bases and J gave up 2 bases; unmatched junction bases: 9. Germline CDR1 is DFQATT and CDR2 is SNEGSKA (reference sequence).

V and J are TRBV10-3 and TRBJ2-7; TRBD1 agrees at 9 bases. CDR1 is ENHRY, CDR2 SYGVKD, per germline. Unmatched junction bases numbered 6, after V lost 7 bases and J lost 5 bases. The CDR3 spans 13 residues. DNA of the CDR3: TGTGCCATCACCAAACAGGGGGCGAACGAGCAGTACTTC. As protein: CAITKQGANEQYF.

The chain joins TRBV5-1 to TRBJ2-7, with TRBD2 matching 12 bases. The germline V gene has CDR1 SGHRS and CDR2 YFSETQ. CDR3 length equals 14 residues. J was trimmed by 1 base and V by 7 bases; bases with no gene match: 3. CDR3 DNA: TGCGCCAGCGGGGGGACTAGCGGGTCCTACGAGCAGTACTTC. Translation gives CASGGTSGSYEQYF.

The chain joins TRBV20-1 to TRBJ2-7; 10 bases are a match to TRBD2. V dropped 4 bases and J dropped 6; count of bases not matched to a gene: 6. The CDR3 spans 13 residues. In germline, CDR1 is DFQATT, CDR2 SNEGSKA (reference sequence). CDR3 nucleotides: TGCAGTGCTAAGCGGGAGGGACCGTTCGAGCAGTACTTC. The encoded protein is CSAKREGPFEQYF.

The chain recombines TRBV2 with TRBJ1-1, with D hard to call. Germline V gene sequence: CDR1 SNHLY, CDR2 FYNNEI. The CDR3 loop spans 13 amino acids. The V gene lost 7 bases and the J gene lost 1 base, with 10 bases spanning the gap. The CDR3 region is CASTTAENTEAFF. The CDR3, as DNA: TGTGCCAGCACAACAGCAGAGAACACTGAAGCTTTCTTT.